The rows below give T cell receptor beta chains drawn from one sample of a study of blood T cell repertoires in COVID-19. Using immunoSEQ multiplex PCR, the repertoire was profiled, and TCRdb retains in-frame clones only, with some absent. The sample lists some 240,000 clones, around 90% occurring once. The sample was peripheral blood. The receptors come from a man in his sixties who had recovered from COVID-19. Each CDR3 is given with its conserved first and last residue. A D gene is named only where the DNA matches it firmly. The size field is filled for only some rows; it gives once, few, many or a size class.

length	V	J	size	D	CDR3	DNA
14	TRBV27	TRBJ1-1	-	-	CASSLWGRGTEAFF	TGTGCCAGCAGTTTATGGGGTAGGGGCACTGAAGCTTTCTTT
19	TRBV6-1	TRBJ2-7	once	TRBD1	CASSEGGTGPRGMFYEQYF	TGTGCCAGCAGTGAAGGTGGGACAGGGCCTCGAGGAATGTTCTACGAGCAGTACTTC
14	TRBV3-1/TRBV3-2	TRBJ1-2	-	-	CASSQGQRNYGYTF	TGTGCCAGCAGCCAAGGACAGAGGAACTATGGCTACACCTTC
12	TRBV10-3	TRBJ2-1	-	TRBD1	CASRDSYNEQFF	TGTGCCAGTCGGGACAGCTACAATGAGCAGTTCTTC
17	TRBV5-6	TRBJ2-7	-	-	CASSFWSGVRILYEQYF	TGTGCCAGCAGCTTCTGGTCGGGGGTCCGAATCCTCTACGAGCAGTACTTC
14	TRBV25-1	TRBJ1-4	-	-	CASSRQELNEKLFF	TGTGCCAGCAGTAGACAGGAATTAAATGAAAAACTGTTTTTT
16	TRBV2	TRBJ2-4	-	TRBD1	CASMMDRGNDKNIQYF	TGTGCCAGCATGATGGACAGGGGGAACGACAAAAACATTCAGTACTTC
18	TRBV7-2	TRBJ1-2	-	TRBD1	CASSLALGGQGRNYGYTF	TGTGCCAGCAGCTTAGCCTTAGGGGGACAGGGACGGAACTATGGCTACACCTTC
14	TRBV19	TRBJ2-3	-	TRBD2	CASSVSGGVDTQYF	TGTGCCAGTAGTGTCAGCGGGGGGGTAGATACGCAGTATTTT
11	TRBV5-1	TRBJ1-1	-	-	CASRSDGEAFF	TGCGCCAGCAGGTCAGACGGGGAAGCTTTCTTT
17	TRBV27	TRBJ1-6	-	-	CASSPYVRDSYNSPLHF	TGTGCCAGCAGCCCTTATGTTCGCGACTCCTATAATTCACCCCTCCACTTT
13	TRBV7-8	TRBJ1-4	-	-	CASSSNLGLSLFF	TGTGCCAGCAGCTCCAATTTGGGCCTAAGTCTGTTTTTT
16	TRBV7-9	TRBJ2-6	many	-	CASPVGGYSGANVLTF	TGTGCCAGCCCGGTTGGCGGCTATTCTGGGGCCAACGTCCTGACTTTC
16	TRBV27	TRBJ2-7	once	TRBD1	CASSRGGVGTGVEQYF	TGTGCCAGCAGTCGAGGAGGGGTTGGGACAGGGGTCGAGCAGTACTTC
13	TRBV10-3	TRBJ1-2	-	-	CAISAPRVPGYTF	TGTGCCATCAGTGCTCCCCGGGTTCCTGGCTACACCTTC
16	TRBV7-7	TRBJ1-5	-	-	CASSLGRGASNQPQHF	TGTGCCAGCAGCCTAGGTCGGGGGGCTAGCAATCAGCCCCAGCATTTT
11	TRBV25-1	TRBJ2-5	-	-	CASSLVETQYF	TGTGCCAGCAGTTTAGTCGAGACCCAGTACTTC
16	TRBV15	TRBJ2-6	-	-	CATTHYRTAGANVLTF	TGTGCCACCACTCATTACAGGACCGCTGGGGCCAACGTCCTGACTTTC
16	TRBV3-1/TRBV3-2	TRBJ2-1	-	TRBD1	CASSQGWDRGYNEQFF	TGTGCCAGCAGCCAAGGATGGGACAGGGGGTACAATGAGCAGTTCTTC
14	TRBV27	TRBJ1-1	-	TRBD1	CASSFAGGSTEAFF	TGTGCCAGCAGTTTTGCAGGGGGCAGCACTGAAGCTTTCTTT
15	TRBV5-5	TRBJ2-3	-	TRBD2	CASSRWSGGTDTQYF	TGTGCCAGCAGCCGGTGGAGCGGGGGCACAGATACGCAGTATTTT
16	TRBV6-2/TRBV6-3	TRBJ2-3	-	TRBD2	CASSLRLAGASDTQYF	TGTGCCAGCAGTCTACGACTAGCGGGGGCGTCAGATACGCAGTATTTT
13	TRBV19	TRBJ1-1	-	TRBD1	CASSNTGDTEAFF	TGTGCCAGTAGTAACACAGGGGACACTGAAGCTTTCTTT
14	TRBV2	TRBJ2-7	-	-	CASSELGLQPEQYF	TGTGCCAGCAGTGAACTGGGACTCCAACCCGAGCAGTACTTC
16	TRBV5-1	TRBJ1-6	-	-	CASSPVVGSGNSPLHF	TGCGCCAGCAGCCCCGTGGTGGGGAGCGGTAATTCACCCCTCCACTTT
16	TRBV6-1	TRBJ1-6	once	TRBD1	CASSEGGQGSNSPLHF	TGTGCCAGCAGTGAAGGAGGACAGGGTAGTAATTCACCCCTCCACTTT
15	TRBV10-3	TRBJ1-5	-	-	CAISEGRGGNQPQHF	TGTGCCATCAGTGAGGGCAGGGGAGGCAATCAGCCCCAGCATTTT
17	TRBV18	TRBJ2-6	once	-	CASSPPRASSGANVLTF	TGTGCCAGCTCACCACCCAGGGCGAGCTCTGGGGCCAACGTCCTGACTTTC
12	TRBV19	TRBJ1-2	-	TRBD1	CASSRGLGGYTF	TGTGCCAGTAGCAGGGGGCTCGGTGGCTACACCTTC
17	TRBV5-4	TRBJ1-1	-	TRBD1	CASSPGTGRGGSTEAFF	TGTGCCAGCAGCCCAGGGACAGGCCGAGGCGGGAGCACTGAAGCTTTCTTT
12	TRBV19	TRBJ2-1	-	-	CASSPLGNEQFF	TGTGCCAGTAGTCCCCTAGGCAATGAGCAGTTCTTC
15	TRBV9	TRBJ1-6	-	-	CASSETPGYNSPLHF	TGTGCCAGCAGCGAGACCCCCGGGTATAATTCACCCCTCCACTTT
13	TRBV19	TRBJ1-2	-	-	CASSVTEYYGYTF	TGTGCCAGTAGTGTAACAGAATACTATGGCTACACCTTC
15	TRBV5-4	TRBJ2-3	once	TRBD1	CASSSPGGAKETQYF	TGTGCCAGCAGCTCTCCAGGGGGAGCGAAGGAGACGCAGTATTTT
14	TRBV10-2	TRBJ2-1	-	TRBD2	CASRPTSPYNEQFF	TGCGCCAGCAGACCGACTAGCCCCTACAATGAGCAGTTCTTC
13	TRBV6-5	TRBJ1-2	-	-	CASCPRWDYGYTF	TGTGCCAGCTGCCCTAGGTGGGACTATGGCTACACCTTC
20	TRBV7-8	TRBJ2-5	once	-	CASSFATRQELQGDQETQYF	TGTGCCAGCAGCTTTGCGACGCGACAGGAACTCCAAGGGGACCAAGAGACCCAGTACTTC
15	TRBV5-6	TRBJ2-6	-	TRBD1	CASSDRDRGLIVLTF	TGTGCCAGCAGCGATCGGGACAGGGGGCTGATCGTCCTGACTTTC
14	TRBV6-4	TRBJ2-3	-	-	CASSDSGGPDTQYF	TGTGCCAGCAGTGACTCAGGAGGGCCAGATACGCAGTATTTT
16	TRBV3-1/TRBV3-2	TRBJ2-2	once	TRBD2	CASSLIAGGLTGELFF	TGTGCCAGCAGCCTCATAGCGGGGGGGCTGACCGGGGAGCTGTTTTTT
14	TRBV20-1	TRBJ1-1	-	-	CSASYHGRSGEAFF	TGCAGTGCTAGTTATCACGGGCGCTCAGGGGAAGCTTTCTTT
16	TRBV2	TRBJ1-2	-	TRBD1	CASIRDSSLSGYGYTF	TGTGCCAGTATCCGGGACAGCTCCCTTTCCGGGTATGGCTACACCTTC
14	TRBV6-5	TRBJ1-1	-	-	CASSYVGLNTEAFF	TGTGCCAGCAGTTACGTCGGTTTGAACACTGAAGCTTTCTTT
11	TRBV6-6	TRBJ2-7	once	TRBD1	CASSPQGIQYF	TGTGCCAGCAGCCCACAGGGGATCCAGTACTTC
14	TRBV2	TRBJ1-5	few	-	CASSAQGFYQPQHF	TGTGCCAGCAGCGCGCAGGGATTCTATCAGCCCCAGCATTTT
13	TRBV5-6	TRBJ2-1	-	TRBD1	CASSKDRAAEQFF	TGTGCCAGCAGCAAAGACAGGGCTGCTGAGCAGTTCTTC
15	TRBV27	TRBJ1-6	-	TRBD1	CASSDRGKNNSPLHF	TGTGCCAGCAGTGACAGGGGAAAGAATAATTCACCCCTCCACTTT
15	TRBV2	TRBJ2-2	-	-	CASNGRGSNTGELFF	TGTGCCAGCAACGGTAGGGGGTCGAACACCGGGGAGCTGTTTTTT
13	TRBV6-5	TRBJ2-7	-	-	CASRSGQGHEQYF	TGTGCCAGCAGAAGTGGTCAGGGGCACGAGCAGTACTTC
15	TRBV10-3	TRBJ2-2	-	-	CAIAARAGSGGELFF	TGTGCCATCGCGGCTAGGGCGGGTAGTGGTGGGGAGCTGTTTTTT
15	TRBV3-1/TRBV3-2	TRBJ2-5	-	-	CASSHSRRNQETQYF	TGTGCCAGCAGCCACTCACGGCGGAACCAAGAGACCCAGTACTTC
15	TRBV6-6	TRBJ1-5	-	-	CASSTPDSRNQPQHF	TGTGCCAGCAGTACCCCGGACAGCCGGAATCAGCCCCAGCATTTT
15	TRBV5-1	TRBJ1-1	-	TRBD1	CASSPGDRAYTEAFF	TGCGCCAGCAGCCCCGGGGACAGGGCCTACACTGAAGCTTTCTTT
12	TRBV7-8	TRBJ1-1	-	-	CASSTTGTEAFF	TGTGCCAGCAGCACGACAGGCACTGAAGCTTTCTTT
13	TRBV5-1	TRBJ1-1	-	-	CASMEGTNTEAFF	TGCGCCAGCATGGAGGGGACGAACACTGAAGCTTTCTTT
13	TRBV30	TRBJ2-3	-	-	CAYRQTYTDTQYF	TGTGCCTACCGACAGACTTACACAGATACGCAGTATTTT
15	TRBV19	TRBJ2-4	-	-	CASSIEHRAKNIQYF	TGTGCCAGTAGTATAGAACACCGAGCCAAAAACATTCAGTACTTC
16	TRBV19	TRBJ2-1	once	TRBD2	CASSNLGGGGYNEQFF	TGTGCCAGTAGTAACCTTGGGGGGGGAGGCTACAATGAGCAGTTCTTC
12	TRBV6-5	TRBJ2-5	few	-	CASRSVGDSQYF	TGTGCCAGCAGATCGGTCGGGGATTCCCAGTACTTC